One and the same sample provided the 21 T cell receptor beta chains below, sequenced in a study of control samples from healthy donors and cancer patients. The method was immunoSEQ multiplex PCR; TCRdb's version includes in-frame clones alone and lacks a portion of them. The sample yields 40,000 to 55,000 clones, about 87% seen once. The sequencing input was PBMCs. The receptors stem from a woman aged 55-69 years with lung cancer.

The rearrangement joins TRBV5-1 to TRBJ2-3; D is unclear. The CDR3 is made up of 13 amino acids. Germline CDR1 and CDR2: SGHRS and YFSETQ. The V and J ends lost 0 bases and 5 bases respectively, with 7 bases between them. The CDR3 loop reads CASSLGGRDTQYF. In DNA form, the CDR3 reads TGCGCCAGCAGCTTGGGGGGTAGAGATACGCAGTATTTT.

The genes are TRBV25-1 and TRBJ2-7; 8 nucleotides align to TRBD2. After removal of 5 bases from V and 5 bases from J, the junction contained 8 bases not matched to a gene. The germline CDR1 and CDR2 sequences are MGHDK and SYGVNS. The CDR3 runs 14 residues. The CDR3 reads CASSRGAGVNEQYF. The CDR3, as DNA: TGTGCCAGCAGTCGAGGAGCGGGAGTCAACGAGCAGTACTTC.

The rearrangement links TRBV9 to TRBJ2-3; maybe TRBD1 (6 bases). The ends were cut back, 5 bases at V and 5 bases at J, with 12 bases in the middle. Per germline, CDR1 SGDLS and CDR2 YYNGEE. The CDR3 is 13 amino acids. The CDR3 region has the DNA TGTGCCAGCAGGGAGGAAGGGGGAGATACGCAGTATTTT. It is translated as CASREEGGDTQYF.

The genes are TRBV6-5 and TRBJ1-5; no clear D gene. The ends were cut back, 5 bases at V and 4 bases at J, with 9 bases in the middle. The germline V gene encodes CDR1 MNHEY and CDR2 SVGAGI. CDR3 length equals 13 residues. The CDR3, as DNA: TGTGCCAGCAGTCTGCTCGGAAATCAGCCCCAGCATTTT. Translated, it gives CASSLLGNQPQHF.

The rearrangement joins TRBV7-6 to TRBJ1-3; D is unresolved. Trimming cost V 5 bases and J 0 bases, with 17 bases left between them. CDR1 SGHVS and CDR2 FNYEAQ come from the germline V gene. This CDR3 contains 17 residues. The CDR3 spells CASSATLPVSSGNTIYF. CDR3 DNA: TGTGCCAGCAGCGCTACCCTGCCTGTCAGCTCTGGAAACACCATATATTTT.

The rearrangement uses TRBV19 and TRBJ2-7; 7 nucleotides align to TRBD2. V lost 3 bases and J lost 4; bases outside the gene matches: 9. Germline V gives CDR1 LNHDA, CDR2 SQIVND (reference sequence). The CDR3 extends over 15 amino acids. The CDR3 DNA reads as TGTGCCAGTAGTATCTTTGCGGGAGAGGCGTACGAGCAGTACTTC. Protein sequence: CASSIFAGEAYEQYF.

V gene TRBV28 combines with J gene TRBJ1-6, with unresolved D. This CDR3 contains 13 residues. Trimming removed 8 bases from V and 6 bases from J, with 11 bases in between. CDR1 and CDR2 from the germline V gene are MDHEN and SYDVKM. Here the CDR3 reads CASARALNSPLHF. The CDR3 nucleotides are TGTGCCAGCGCCCGGGCCCTTAATTCACCCCTCCACTTT.

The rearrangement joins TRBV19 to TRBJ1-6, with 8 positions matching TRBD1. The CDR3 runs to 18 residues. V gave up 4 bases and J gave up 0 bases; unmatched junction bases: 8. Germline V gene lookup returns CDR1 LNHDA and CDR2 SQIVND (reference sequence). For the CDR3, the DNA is TGTGCCAGTAGTAAGGGCCGGGACAGGAGCTCCTATAATTCACCCCTCCACTTT. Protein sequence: CASSKGRDRSSYNSPLHF.

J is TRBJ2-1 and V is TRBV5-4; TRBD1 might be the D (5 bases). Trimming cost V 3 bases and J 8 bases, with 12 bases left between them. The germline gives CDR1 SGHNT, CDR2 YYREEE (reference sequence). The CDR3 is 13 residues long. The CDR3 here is CASSYRPGDEQFF. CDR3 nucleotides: TGTGCCAGCAGCTACAGGCCTGGGGATGAGCAGTTCTTC. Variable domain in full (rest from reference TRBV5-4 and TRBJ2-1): ETGVTQSPTHLIKTRGQQVTLRCSSQSGHNTVSWYQQALGQGPQFIFQYYREEENGRGNFPPRFSGLQFPNYSSELNVNALELDDSALYLCASSYRPGDEQFFGPGTRLTVL.

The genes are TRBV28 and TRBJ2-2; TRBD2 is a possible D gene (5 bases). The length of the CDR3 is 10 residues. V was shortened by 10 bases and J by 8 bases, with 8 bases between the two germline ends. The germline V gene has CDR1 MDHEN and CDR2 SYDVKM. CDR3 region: CATGIGELFF. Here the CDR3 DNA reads TGTGCCACCGGGATTGGGGAGCTGTTTTTT. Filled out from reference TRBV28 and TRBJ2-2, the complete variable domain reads DVKVTQSSRYLVKRTGEKVFLECVQDMDHENMFWYRQDPGLGLRLIYFSYDVKMKEKGDIPEGYSVSREKKERFSLILESASTNQTSMYLCATGIGELFFGEGSRLTVL.

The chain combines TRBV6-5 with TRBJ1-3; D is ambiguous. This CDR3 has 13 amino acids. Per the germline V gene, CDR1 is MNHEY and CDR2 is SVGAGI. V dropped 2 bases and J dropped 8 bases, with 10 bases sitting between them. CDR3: CASSYGPSYTIYF. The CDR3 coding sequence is TGTGCCAGCAGTTACGGTCCGAGCTACACCATATATTTT.

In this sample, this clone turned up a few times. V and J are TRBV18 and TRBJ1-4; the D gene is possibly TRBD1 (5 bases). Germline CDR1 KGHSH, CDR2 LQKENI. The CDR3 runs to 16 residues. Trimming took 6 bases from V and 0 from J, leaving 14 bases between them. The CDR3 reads CASSDQGAATNEKLFF. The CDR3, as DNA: TGTGCCAGCTCGGACCAAGGGGCTGCAACTAATGAAAAACTGTTTTTT.

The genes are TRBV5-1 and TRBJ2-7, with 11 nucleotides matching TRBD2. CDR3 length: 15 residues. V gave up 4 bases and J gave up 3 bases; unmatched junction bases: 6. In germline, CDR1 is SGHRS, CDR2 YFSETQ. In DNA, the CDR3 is TGCGCCAGCAGCCTAGTAGCGGGAGGGTACTACGAGCAGTACTTC. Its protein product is CASSLVAGGYYEQYF.

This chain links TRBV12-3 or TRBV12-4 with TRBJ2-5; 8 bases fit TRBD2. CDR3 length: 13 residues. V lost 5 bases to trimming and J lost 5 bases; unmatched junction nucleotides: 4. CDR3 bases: TGTGCCAGCAGTGCGTCGGGAGGGGAGACCCAGTACTTC. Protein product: CASSASGGETQYF.

The CDR3 DNA follows: TGTGTCATAATGGGGGTAGGTGAAGCTTTCTTT. Residues: CVIMGVGEAFF. V and J are TRBV6-5 and TRBJ1-1; D possibly corresponds to TRBD1 (5 bases). The CDR3 runs 11 residues. Germline CDR1 is MNHEY and CDR2 is SVGAGI.

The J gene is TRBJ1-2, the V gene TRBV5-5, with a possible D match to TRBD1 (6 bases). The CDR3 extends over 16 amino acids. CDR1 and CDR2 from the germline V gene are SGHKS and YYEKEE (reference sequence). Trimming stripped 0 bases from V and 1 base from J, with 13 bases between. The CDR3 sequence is CASSLGAGALNYGYTF. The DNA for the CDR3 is TGTGCCAGCAGCTTGGGGGCAGGGGCCCTTAACTATGGCTACACCTTC.

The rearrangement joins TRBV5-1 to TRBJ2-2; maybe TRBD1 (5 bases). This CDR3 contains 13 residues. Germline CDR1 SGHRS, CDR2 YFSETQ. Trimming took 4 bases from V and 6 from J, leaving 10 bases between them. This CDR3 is CASSQGDSGELFF. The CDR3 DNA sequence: TGCGCCAGCAGCCAGGGCGATTCCGGGGAGCTGTTTTTT.

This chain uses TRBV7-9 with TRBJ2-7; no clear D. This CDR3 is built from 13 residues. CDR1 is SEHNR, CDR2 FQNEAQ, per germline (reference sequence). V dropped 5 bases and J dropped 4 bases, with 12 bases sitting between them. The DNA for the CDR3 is TGTGCCAGCAGCCCTCGGGTAGGGTACGAGCAGTACTTC. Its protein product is CASSPRVGYEQYF. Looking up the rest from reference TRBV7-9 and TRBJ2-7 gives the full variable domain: DTGVSQNPRHKITKRGQNVTFRCDPISEHNRLYWYRQTLGQGPEFLTYFQNEAQLEKSRLLSDRFSAERPKGSFSTLEIQRTEQGDSAMYLCASSPRVGYEQYFGPGTRLTVT.

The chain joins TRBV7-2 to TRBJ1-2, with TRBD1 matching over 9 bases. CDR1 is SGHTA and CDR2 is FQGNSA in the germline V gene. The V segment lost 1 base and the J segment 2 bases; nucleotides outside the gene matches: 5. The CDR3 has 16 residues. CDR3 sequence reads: CASSLVSGQGNYGYTF. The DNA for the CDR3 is TGTGCCAGCAGCTTAGTTTCGGGACAGGGAAACTATGGCTACACCTTC.

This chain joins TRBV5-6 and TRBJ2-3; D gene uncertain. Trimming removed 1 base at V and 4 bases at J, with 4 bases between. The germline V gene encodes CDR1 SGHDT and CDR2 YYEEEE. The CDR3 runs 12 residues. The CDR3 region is CASSLLADTQYF. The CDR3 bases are TGTGCCAGCAGCTTGTTGGCAGATACGCAGTATTTT.

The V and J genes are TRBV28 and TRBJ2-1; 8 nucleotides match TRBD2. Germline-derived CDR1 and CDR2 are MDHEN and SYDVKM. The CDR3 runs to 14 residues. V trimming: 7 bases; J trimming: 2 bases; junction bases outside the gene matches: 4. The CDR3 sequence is CASTIAGPYNEQFF. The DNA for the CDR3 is TGTGCCAGCACCATAGCGGGACCCTACAATGAGCAGTTCTTC.